This TCR beta chain was profiled in a study of cytomegalovirus exposure and HLA in healthy donors. Of note for this clone: No antigen is known for it.

The study's findings and limits: Sequencing likely caused a cluster of highly shared sequence variants.

Germline V gene sequence: CDR1 LGHNA, CDR2 YSLEER. The CDR3 runs to 15 residues. The germline V and J ends were trimmed by 3 bases and 7 bases, with 15 bases remaining between them. PCR amplification relied on 60 Vbeta primers (plus 13 Jbeta primers). Assay used: immunoSEQ multiplex PCR; TCRdb lists only in-frame clones, some missing. The data show 99,000 or so clones, with about 16% seen just once and around 0.83% held by the top ten. This TCR was sampled from a female donor in good health and CMV-seronegative. Sequencing used PBMCs. This chain joins TRBV4-3 and TRBJ1-4; no clear D gene. CDR3 nucleotide sequence: TGCGCCAGCAGCCAGAGCCCAACCCTCACTGAAAAACTGTTTTTT. Translated, it gives CASSQSPTLTEKLFF.